These T cell receptor beta chains were read from a single sample in a study of blood T cell repertoires in COVID-19. The protocol was immunoSEQ multiplex PCR, while the TCRdb copy is restricted to in-frame clones and leaves out a portion. Of around 80,000 clones in the sample, roughly 82% were seen once. Sequences were obtained from peripheral blood. The receptors derive from a man aged 60-69 years with acute or convalescent COVID-19. The conserved cysteine and the conserved F or W are not part of the CDR3 here.

>TRBV6-5|TRBJ1-5|11
ASSRDSNQPQH
>TRBV30|TRBJ1-4|13
AWSGGQGSNEKLF
>TRBV6-5|TRBJ1-2|11
ASSSTGLYGYT
>TRBV11-2|TRBJ2-7|14
ASSSPGIASGVGQY
>TRBV11-2|TRBJ1-2|12
ASSLSQGRDGYT
>TRBV28|TRBJ2-7|10
ASTLGAYEQY
>TRBV6-2/TRBV6-3|TRBJ2-3|15
ASSYSMARGDTDTQY
>TRBV6-2/TRBV6-3|TRBJ1-3|14
ASSSPDRSPGNTIY
>TRBV30|TRBJ1-5|11
AWNQGPNQPQH
>TRBV23-1|TRBJ2-1|14
ASTRRGFSSYNEQF
>TRBV7-2|TRBJ1-3|12
ASSSGTGGNTIY
>TRBV6-6|TRBJ2-5|11
ASIMWGGETQY
>TRBV13|TRBJ2-2|16
ASSFSQGAMDRTGELF
>TRBV7-2|TRBJ2-1|15
ASRPWAAGSAYNEQF
>TRBV9|TRBJ2-3|13
ASSDGGASTDTQY
>TRBV15|TRBJ2-7|13
ATSRDQGWTYEQY
>TRBV19|TRBJ2-2|14
AISPGLAGNTGELF
>TRBV7-6|TRBJ2-5|11
ASSSTGTETQY
>TRBV19|TRBJ2-1|13
ASKRGQAYYNEQF
>TRBV18|TRBJ1-4|12
ASSPPASNEKLF
>TRBV2|TRBJ1-1|11
ASQGRVNTEAF
>TRBV5-6|TRBJ1-5|14
ASSLRWTGGNQPQH
>TRBV2|TRBJ2-7|14
ASGGLGAGASYEQY
>TRBV5-1|TRBJ2-1|11
ASSRQGLAEQF
>TRBV27|TRBJ2-5|11
ASSYRGRETQY
>TRBV7-9|TRBJ2-7|10
ASSLERGQAF
>TRBV24-1|TRBJ2-3|15
ATSDPPSGRATDTQY
>TRBV29-1|TRBJ1-3|11
SVASGVGNTIY
>TRBV11-2|TRBJ1-2|11
ASSLDRTYGYT
>TRBV10-3|TRBJ1-1|12
AISDGQMNTEAF
>TRBV18|TRBJ2-6|14
ASSLALSTGANVLT
>TRBV6-6|TRBJ1-2|12
ASRTSDSNYGYT
>TRBV5-5|TRBJ2-7|13
ASSPTPSGSYEQY
>TRBV7-2|TRBJ1-5|12
ASSLVSSHQPQH
>TRBV28|TRBJ1-5|14
ASSLFGTDSNQPQH
>TRBV5-1|TRBJ1-4|14
ASSAGTVATNEKLF
>TRBV6-1|TRBJ1-2|11
ASSEERHYGYT
>TRBV5-8|TRBJ2-2|16
ASSTWTGRGGVTGELF
>TRBV6-5|TRBJ2-1|12
ASTGTASYNEQF
>TRBV29-1|TRBJ1-5|18
ILSFRDKFWVNNSNQPQH
>TRBV19|TRBJ2-2|13
APIQGAPNTGELF
>TRBV24-1|TRBJ1-5|10
ATSDSNQPQH